The 9 T cell receptor beta chains below come from one sample, sequenced in a study of T cells after yellow fever vaccination. TCRdb processed the 5' RACE reads anew with MiXCR; each CDR3 protein has one entry. Counted here are approximately 600,000 distinct CDR3 sequences, over 9% occurring once; the ten biggest clones make up 14% to 15%. The sequencing here drew on PBMCs, taken on the day of the yellow fever booster vaccination. The receptors come from a man in his thirties or forties who received the YFV17D yellow fever vaccine.

This clonotype appeared a few times. This chain joins TRBV3-1 and TRBJ2-3; TRBD1 might be the D (5 bases). V lost 2 bases to trimming and J lost 4 bases, with 10 bases between them. This CDR3 has 14 amino acids. Germline V gives CDR1 LGHDT, CDR2 YNNKEL (reference sequence). CDR3 sequence (DNA): TGTGCCAGCAGCCAATCAGGGAACCCAGATACGCAGTATTTT. Protein sequence: CASSQSGNPDTQYF.

The CDR3, as DNA: TGTGCCAGCAGTACAACCTCTAGCGCCCCTGCTGAGTACTTC. Residues: CASSTTSSAPAEYF. J is TRBJ2-7 and V is TRBV28; perhaps TRBD2 as D (6 bases). The CDR3 is 14 amino acids. Deletions cut 5 bases from V and 11 bases from J, with 22 bases between. The V gene's germline CDR1 is MDHEN and CDR2 SYDVKM.

This clonotype was recorded a few times. V is TRBV7-2 and J is TRBJ1-2, with TRBD1 as a possible D gene (5 bases). This CDR3 contains 17 residues. The V and J ends lost 1 base and 5 bases respectively, with 20 bases between them. Germline V CDR1 and CDR2: SGHTA, FQGNSA. CDR3 amino acids: CASSLGGGLGITYGYTF. CDR3 bases: TGTGCCAGCAGCTTAGGCGGGGGACTGGGGATTACTTATGGCTACACCTTC.

The V and J genes are TRBV11-3 and TRBJ2-1; D ambiguous. The CDR3 is 15 residues long. Trimming removed 3 bases from V and 2 bases from J, with 11 bases in between. Germline V CDR1 and CDR2: SGHNT, YENEEA. The CDR3 nucleotides read TGTGCCAGCAGCTTTTCAGGCGGAACCTACAATGAGCAGTTCTTC. Its protein product is CASSFSGGTYNEQFF.

The sample holds a few counts of this clonotype. Here the CDR3 reads CASARSSPNTGELFF. The CDR3 DNA reads TGTGCCAGCGCCCGTAGCTCCCCGAACACCGGGGAGCTGTTTTTT. The chain has TRBV12-3 or TRBV12-4 and TRBJ2-2; D gene uncertain. V lost 8 bases and J lost 0, with 13 bases in between. CDR3 length equals 15 residues.

The V gene is TRBV6-1, the J gene TRBJ2-2; the D is unclear. The CDR3 totals 14 residues. V lost 8 bases and J 9 bases, leaving 19 bases between the germline ends. Germline V lookup: CDR1 MNHNS, CDR2 SASEGT. CDR3: CASSPAAQSRELFF. CDR3 DNA sequence: TGTGCCAGCTCCCCCGCGGCACAATCCCGGGAGCTGTTTTTT.

This clonotype was recorded a few times. The chain combines TRBV20-1 with TRBJ2-1; perhaps TRBD2 as D (7 bases). Germline V gives CDR1 DFQATT, CDR2 SNEGSKA (reference sequence). Trimming took off 0 bases at V and 8 bases at J, with 29 bases between the two ends. The CDR3 length is 19 residues. The CDR3 DNA sequence: TGCAGTGCTAGAGATGGGGTCAGACGGGAGGCGTCCAGGGGTGATGAGCAGTTCTTC. It is translated as CSARDGVRREASRGDEQFF.

This clonotype was detected many times. The rearrangement joins TRBV7-9 to TRBJ2-1; D is unresolved. Germline V CDR1 and CDR2: SEHNR, FQNEAQ (reference sequence). The V end lost 6 bases, the J end lost 4 bases, and 10 bases lay between the germline ends. There are 13 residues in the CDR3. The CDR3 spells CASRESTYNEQFF. The CDR3 region has the DNA TGTGCCAGCAGGGAGTCCACTTACAATGAGCAGTTCTTC.

The CDR3: CASSMAGNTYNEQFF. Written as DNA, the CDR3 is TGTGCCAGTAGTATGGCGGGAAATACCTACAATGAGCAGTTCTTC. The chain couples TRBV19 to TRBJ2-1, with D perhaps matching TRBD2 (6 bases). The germline V and J ends were trimmed by 3 bases and 2 bases, with 11 bases remaining between them. Germline V lookup: CDR1 LNHDA, CDR2 SQIVND (reference sequence). This CDR3 comprises 15 residues.